A selection of T cell receptor beta chains follows, all from one sample in a study of cytomegalovirus exposure and HLA in healthy donors. This table comes from immunoSEQ multiplex PCR, and its TCRdb copy is limited to in-frame clones, with some not included. Counted here are about 140,000 clones, 70% to 75% occurring once; the ten biggest clones make up approximately 14%. What was sequenced was PBMCs. Every receptor here comes from a human donor in good health. CDR3s include the opening cysteine and the closing phenylalanine or tryptophan. Each record gives: D gene, J gene, clone size, V gene, CDR3 protein, CDR3 DNA. A D gene is named only where the DNA matches it firmly. Size is omitted from some rows. Given values are once, few, many or a class for expanded clones.

.,TRBJ2-1,.,TRBV28,CASSPPGTGSEQFF,TGTGCCAGCAGTCCACCTGGTACAGGGAGTGAGCAGTTCTTC
TRBD1,TRBJ1-1,few,TRBV25-1,CARSRGGTGGTEAFF,TGTGCCAGATCTAGGGGGGGGACAGGGGGCACTGAAGCTTTCTTT
.,TRBJ1-1,.,TRBV7-9,CASSSPREGVSHGAFF,TGTGCCAGCAGCTCACCCCGGGAGGGTGTATCTCACGGAGCTTTCTTT
TRBD1,TRBJ1-5,.,TRBV5-1,CASSLLGTGGGQPQHF,TGCGCCAGCAGCTTATTGGGGACAGGGGGCGGTCAGCCCCAGCATTTT
TRBD2,TRBJ2-3,.,TRBV9,CASSVIAGGGDTQYF,TGTGCCAGCAGCGTAATAGCGGGAGGAGGAGATACGCAGTATTTT
.,TRBJ1-1,few,TRBV2,CASRGGERSRFF,TGTGCCAGCAGAGGCGGCGAAAGGTCACGCTTCTTT
.,TRBJ1-3,.,TRBV7-8,CASSLEKSSGNTIYF,TGTGCCAGCAGCTTAGAGAAGAGCTCTGGAAACACCATATATTTT
TRBD1,TRBJ1-1,.,TRBV29-1,CSVRQGGNTEAFF,TGCAGCGTCAGACAGGGTGGGAACACTGAAGCTTTCTTT
.,TRBJ2-5,.,TRBV6-5,CASKPGTQETQYF,TGTGCCAGCAAGCCCGGGACTCAGGAGACCCAGTACTTC
TRBD1,TRBJ1-2,once,TRBV28,CASTLWGQEFSKDGYTF,TGTGCCAGCACCCTTTGGGGACAGGAGTTCTCAAAGGATGGCTACACCTTC
TRBD1,TRBJ1-4,.,TRBV6-1,CASSGQGAQEKLFF,TGTGCCAGCAGCGGACAGGGGGCACAGGAAAAACTGTTTTTT
TRBD2,TRBJ2-5,.,TRBV6-1,CASSEMWTSGQETQYF,TGTGCCAGCAGTGAAATGTGGACTAGCGGCCAAGAGACCCAGTACTTC
TRBD1,TRBJ2-1,.,TRBV7-8,CASSSEWDRGGASPLYNEQFF,TGTGCCAGCAGCTCTGAATGGGACAGGGGGGGCGCGTCTCCCCTTTACAATGAGCAGTTCTTC
.,TRBJ1-1,.,TRBV30,CAWNQGNTEAFF,TGTGCCTGGAACCAGGGGAACACTGAAGCTTTCTTT
.,TRBJ1-1,few,TRBV5-4,CASSLIRVTGTEAFF,TGTGCCAGCAGCTTGATTCGGGTGACGGGCACTGAAGCTTTCTTT
.,TRBJ2-5,.,TRBV6-5,CASSYSQGSETQYF,TGTGCCAGCAGTTACTCACAGGGTTCTGAGACCCAGTACTTC
.,TRBJ2-1,.,TRBV20-1,CSASSLLKKFF,TGCAGTGCTAGTAGTCTCCTGAAGAAGTTCTTC
.,TRBJ1-5,.,TRBV4-1,CASSQGRGRRDQPQHF,TGCGCCAGCAGCCAAGGCCGGGGGAGGCGGGATCAGCCCCAGCATTTT
TRBD1,TRBJ1-1,.,TRBV19,CASSTGVGTEAFF,TGTGCCAGTAGCACAGGGGTGGGCACTGAAGCTTTCTTT
TRBD2,TRBJ2-7,.,TRBV11-2,CASSLGASGISSYEQYF,TGTGCCAGCAGCTTGGGGGCTAGCGGGATTAGCTCCTACGAGCAGTACTTC
.,TRBJ1-1,few,TRBV28,CASSFPRGGMNTEAFF,TGTGCCAGCAGCTTCCCCAGGGGAGGGATGAACACTGAAGCTTTCTTT
.,TRBJ2-7,once,TRBV5-1,CASRPGTLYEQYF,TGCGCCAGCAGGCCTGGGACACTCTACGAGCAGTACTTC
TRBD2,TRBJ2-7,.,TRBV11-2,CASSSTSGPYEQYF,TGTGCCAGCAGCTCCACTAGCGGCCCCTACGAGCAGTACTTC
TRBD1,TRBJ1-4,.,TRBV6-1,CASTLGTGNEKLFF,TGTGCCAGCACCTTGGGGACAGGGAATGAAAAACTGTTTTTT
TRBD2,TRBJ2-1,.,TRBV6-6,CASSSGTSGPNEQFF,TGTGCCAGCAGCTCCGGGACTAGCGGGCCCAATGAGCAGTTCTTC
.,TRBJ1-1,once,TRBV21-1,CASSKRRESDTEAFF,TGTGCCAGCAGCAAACGGAGGGAGTCGGACACTGAAGCTTTCTTT
.,TRBJ2-7,.,TRBV13,CASSVRGHLCEQYF,TGTGCCAGCAGCGTAAGGGGACATTTATGCGAGCAGTACTTC
.,TRBJ1-1,.,TRBV6-5,CASSYRGTGTEAFF,TGTGCCAGCAGTTACCGGGGAACTGGCACTGAAGCTTTCTTT
TRBD1,TRBJ2-7,.,TRBV11-2,CASSLGGQGYEQYF,TGTGCCAGCAGCTTAGGAGGACAGGGATACGAGCAGTACTTC
.,TRBJ2-5,.,TRBV10-3,CATRIGGSQQETQYF,TGTGCCACTAGGATAGGAGGTAGTCAACAAGAGACCCAGTACTTC
TRBD1,TRBJ2-3,.,TRBV28,CASSFSGTGDTDTQYF,TGTGCCAGCAGTTTTTCCGGGACAGGGGACACAGATACGCAGTATTTT
TRBD2,TRBJ2-2,few,TRBV4-2,CASSQEGSSGGEDGELFF,TGTGCCAGCAGCCAAGAGGGGTCTAGCGGGGGGGAGGATGGGGAGCTGTTTTTT
TRBD1,TRBJ2-6,.,TRBV14,CASSLRGLSRVLTF,TGTGCCAGCAGCCTCAGGGGGCTGTCTCGCGTCCTGACTTTC
.,TRBJ1-2,once,TRBV2,CASTPDSVVGYTF,TGTGCCAGCACCCCCGACAGCGTGGTTGGCTACACCTTC
.,TRBJ2-3,.,TRBV30,CAWSAKAGDTQYF,TGTGCCTGGAGTGCGAAAGCGGGAGATACGCAGTATTTT
TRBD2,TRBJ2-1,.,TRBV9,CASSIGSGRSHEQFF,TGTGCCAGCAGCATAGGTAGCGGGAGGTCTCATGAGCAGTTCTTC
TRBD1,TRBJ2-5,.,TRBV5-4,CASSQWTGKETQYF,TGTGCCAGCAGCCAATGGACAGGGAAAGAGACCCAGTACTTC
TRBD1,TRBJ1-1,few,TRBV5-4,CASRRDTGQREAFF,TGTGCCAGCAGACGTGACACGGGACAGCGTGAAGCTTTCTTT
.,TRBJ2-5,.,TRBV7-9,CASSLGLAPQETQYF,TGTGCCAGCAGCTTAGGATTAGCGCCCCAAGAGACCCAGTACTTC
.,TRBJ1-1,.,TRBV2,CASSVTGMNTEAFF,TGTGCCAGCAGTGTAACAGGGATGAACACTGAAGCTTTCTTT
TRBD1,TRBJ1-2,.,TRBV5-6,CASSPGQQGYTF,TGTGCCAGCAGCCCGGGACAGCAGGGGTACACCTTC
TRBD1,TRBJ2-3,.,TRBV5-1,CASSPEGQGTDTQYF,TGCGCCAGCAGCCCGGAAGGACAGGGCACAGATACGCAGTATTTT
TRBD1,TRBJ1-4,.,TRBV29-1,CSATTTGQDRGKLFF,TGCAGCGCGACTACCACTGGACAGGATAGGGGAAAACTGTTTTTT
.,TRBJ1-6,.,TRBV11-2,CASTQGFYNSPLHF,TGTGCCAGCACCCAGGGATTCTATAATTCACCCCTCCACTTT
TRBD1,TRBJ2-1,.,TRBV7-6,CASSSGTGINEQFF,TGTGCCAGCAGCTCCGGGACAGGGATAAATGAGCAGTTCTTC
.,TRBJ1-1,few,TRBV5-1,CASSLGQMNTEAFF,TGCGCCAGCAGCCTGGGACAAATGAACACTGAAGCTTTCTTT
.,TRBJ1-2,few,TRBV5-4,CASSLVGSANGYTF,TGTGCCAGCAGCTTGGTCGGCTCAGCGAATGGCTACACCTTC
TRBD1,TRBJ2-1,few,TRBV6-5,CASRSWDRYNEQFF,TGTGCCAGCAGGTCCTGGGACAGATACAATGAGCAGTTCTTC
TRBD1,TRBJ2-7,.,TRBV5-1,CASSSPGQGAYEQYF,TGCGCCAGCAGCTCGCCGGGACAGGGAGCCTACGAGCAGTACTTC
TRBD1,TRBJ2-2,.,TRBV10-3,CAITRQGPEGGELFF,TGTGCCATCACCAGACAGGGCCCTGAAGGGGGGGAGCTGTTTTTT
.,TRBJ2-1,few,TRBV5-4,CASRGASGNNEQFF,TGTGCCAGCAGGGGGGCTAGCGGAAACAATGAGCAGTTCTTC
TRBD2,TRBJ2-7,.,TRBV11-2,CASSPRTSGSEQYF,TGTGCCAGCAGCCCCCGGACTAGCGGGAGCGAGCAGTACTTC
TRBD2,TRBJ2-1,.,TRBV19,CASSTTSGRARWTYNEQFF,TGTGCCAGTAGTACCACTAGCGGGAGGGCCAGGTGGACCTACAATGAGCAGTTCTTC
TRBD2,TRBJ2-7,.,TRBV6-1,CASIFDGGIYEQYF,TGTGCCAGCATCTTTGACGGGGGGATCTACGAGCAGTACTTC
.,TRBJ1-1,.,TRBV28,CASTINTEAFF,TGTGCCAGCACCATTAACACTGAAGCTTTCTTT
.,TRBJ1-5,once,TRBV15,CATSRAGGGGQPQHF,TGTGCCACCAGCAGAGCGGGGGGCGGGGGGCAGCCCCAGCATTTT
TRBD1,TRBJ1-4,.,TRBV2,CASSAADRGPNEKLFF,TGTGCCAGCAGTGCTGCTGACAGGGGGCCTAATGAAAAACTGTTTTTT
.,TRBJ2-7,.,TRBV19,CASSSSGEALNSHHF,TGTGCCAGTAGTTCCTCCGGTGAAGCCCTCAACTCGCACCACTTC